This T cell receptor beta chain was captured in a study of T cell clonotyping in hematopoietic cell transplantation. Sequencing used immunoSEQ multiplex PCR; TCRdb keeps in-frame clones, though not all of them. The repertoire holds approximately 13,000 clones, with 95% to 98% as singletons. Samples: about 28 days before transplant, then days 30, 100 and 180 after. The germline V gene encodes CDR1 SNHLY and CDR2 FYNNEI. V was cut by 6 bases and J by 7 bases, with 13 bases left in between. There are 13 residues in the CDR3. As concerns this clone: Its matching antigen is unknown.

Study-level results: Graft donor and pretransplant recipient Inverse Simpson Index values predicted broader posttransplant TCR diversity.

Sequencing was performed on peripheral blood mononuclear cells, taken 30 days after allogeneic stem cell transplant. The genes are TRBV2 and TRBJ1-5, with a weak D call TRBD1 (5 bases). The origin of this receptor is a female patient in her 50s who had an allogeneic stem cell transplant from an unrelated donor, so T cells may come from the graft donor. Some clones in this sample may be carry-over from other donors' samples. Here the CDR3 reads CASRGTAPQPQHF. The CDR3 DNA reads as TGTGCCAGCAGGGGGACCGCCCCGCAGCCCCAGCATTTT.